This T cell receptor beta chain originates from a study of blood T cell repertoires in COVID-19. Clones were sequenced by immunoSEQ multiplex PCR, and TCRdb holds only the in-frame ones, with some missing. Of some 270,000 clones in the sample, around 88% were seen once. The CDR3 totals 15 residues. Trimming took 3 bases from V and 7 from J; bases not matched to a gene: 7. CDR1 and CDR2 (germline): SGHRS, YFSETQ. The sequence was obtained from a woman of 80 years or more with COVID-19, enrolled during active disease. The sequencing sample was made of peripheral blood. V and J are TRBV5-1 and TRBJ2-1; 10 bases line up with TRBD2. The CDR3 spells CASSWSGGELNEQFF. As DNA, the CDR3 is TGCGCCAGCAGCTGGAGCGGGGGGGAATTAAATGAGCAGTTCTTC.